These T cell receptor beta chains were read from a single sample in a study of blood T cell repertoires in COVID-19. The method was immunoSEQ multiplex PCR; TCRdb's version includes in-frame clones alone and lacks a portion of them. The sample lists approximately 400,000 clones, approximately 89% occurring once. Source material: peripheral blood. The receptors derive from a woman aged 45-60 years with COVID-19, enrolled during active disease. The CDR3 runs from the conserved cysteine through the conserved F or W. A D gene is named only where the DNA matches it firmly. Expanded clones are given a class, and other clones once, few, many or no size at all.

TRBJ2-7 . TRBV6-5 TRBD1 TGTGCCAGCAGCCGGACAGGTACATCCTACGAGCAGTACTTC CASSRTGTSYEQYF
TRBJ1-2 . TRBV3-1/TRBV3-2 . TGTGCCAGCAGCCCTGGCGGGGCAAGATATGGCTACACCTTC CASSPGGARYGYTF
TRBJ2-6 . TRBV3-1/TRBV3-2 TRBD1 TGTGCCAGCAGCCGGTCGGGACAGCCCCTAGGGGCCAACGTCCTGACTTTC CASSRSGQPLGANVLTF
TRBJ1-4 . TRBV12-5 TRBD1 TGTGCTAGTGCCCTAAGGCGGGACAGGGATGAAAAACTGTTTTTT CASALRRDRDEKLFF
TRBJ1-2 . TRBV5-4 . TGTGCCAGCAGCTTGGAATCCCAGGAGGACTATGGCTACACCTTC CASSLESQEDYGYTF
TRBJ1-1 . TRBV11-2 TRBD1 TGTGCCAGCAGCTCCCGGACAGGTCCGACCCCATTT CASSSRTGPTPF
TRBJ1-2 . TRBV27 TRBD1 TGTGCCAGCAGGACAGGGGGTTATGGCTACACCTTC CASRTGGYGYTF
TRBJ2-2 . TRBV6-5 . TGTGCCAGCAGTACCCTGGGGCTCCCGGGGGAGCTGTTTTTT CASSTLGLPGELFF
TRBJ2-5 . TRBV24-1 . TGTGCCACCAGTGACCCCAAGGGGGGGCGGGAGACCCAGTACTTC CATSDPKGGRETQYF
TRBJ2-2 . TRBV27 . TGTGCCAGCAGTTTATTGGGCAGGGTTACCGGGGAGCTGTTTTTT CASSLLGRVTGELFF
TRBJ1-1 few TRBV28 . TGTGCCAGCAGTCAGGAATGGGGGCCTATGAACACTGAAGCTTTCTTT CASSQEWGPMNTEAFF
TRBJ1-4 . TRBV5-5 . TGTGCCAGCAGCTTGGTTGCACAGGAGGGAGAAAAACTGTTTTTT CASSLVAQEGEKLFF
TRBJ2-7 . TRBV6-1 TRBD1 TGTGCCAGCAGTGAAGCGGGACAGGCGAGCTCCTACGAGCAGTACTTC CASSEAGQASSYEQYF
TRBJ2-1 . TRBV5-6 . TGTGCCAGCAGCTTTTACAGGATTAGCTCCTACAATGAGCAGTTCTTC CASSFYRISSYNEQFF
TRBJ1-2 . TRBV30 TRBD1 TGTGCCTGGAGTGGACAGGGGGCAGGTTTCTATGGCTACACCTTC CAWSGQGAGFYGYTF
TRBJ2-3 once TRBV11-2 . TGTGCCAGCAGCTTAGATCCCCAGGCCGATACGCAGTATTTT CASSLDPQADTQYF
TRBJ1-6 . TRBV5-6 . TGTGCCAGCAGCGAGTTGGGGGCTCTAGGTTCACCCCTCCACTTT CASSELGALGSPLHF
TRBJ2-1 . TRBV15 TRBD1 TGTGCCACCAGCAGGGACAGGGGGAATTACAATGAGCAGTTCTTC CATSRDRGNYNEQFF
TRBJ2-4 . TRBV6-1 . TGTGCCAGCAGTGAAGTTTCTCTGAGGGACATTCAGTACTTC CASSEVSLRDIQYF
TRBJ1-2 . TRBV7-9 TRBD1 TGTGCCAGCAGCCCGCCGGGACAGGCTAACTATGGCTACACCTTC CASSPPGQANYGYTF
TRBJ1-2 . TRBV3-1/TRBV3-2 . TGTGCCAGCAGCCACGGGGGTGGTCGAGGCCAATTGAATGGCTACACCTTC CASSHGGGRGQLNGYTF
TRBJ1-1 . TRBV5-4 TRBD1 TGTGCCAGCAGCTCGCTTGGACAGGGGGCCGCTGAAGCTTTCTTT CASSSLGQGAAEAFF
TRBJ1-2 . TRBV7-8 TRBD1 TGTGCCAGCAGCTTAGGAACAGGGGTTGATGGCTACACCTTC CASSLGTGVDGYTF
TRBJ2-5 . TRBV24-1 . TGTGCCACCAGTGAACCCCGGACGGGATTCCTCCAAGAGACCCAGTACTTC CATSEPRTGFLQETQYF
TRBJ2-2 . TRBV7-8 . TGTGCCAGCAGCTCGGCGGTCGGGGACGGGGAGCTGTTTTTT CASSSAVGDGELFF
TRBJ1-2 . TRBV10-3 . TGTGCCATCAGTGAGTCTTCAGGGGCCTATGGCTACACCTTC CAISESSGAYGYTF
TRBJ2-1 . TRBV13 TRBD2 TGTGCCAGCAGCTTACGGAGTAGCGGGGTCTACAATGAGCAGTTCTTC CASSLRSSGVYNEQFF
TRBJ2-7 . TRBV6-5 . TGTGCCAGTCGACAGGACGGCTCCTACGAGCAGTACTTC CASRQDGSYEQYF
TRBJ1-1 . TRBV5-1 . TGCGCCAGCAGCCCGTCTTACAGTAATCCCACTGAAGCTTTCTTT CASSPSYSNPTEAFF
TRBJ1-3 once TRBV6-1 . TGTGCCAGCAGTGAAGCGGGAGGGACTCCTGGAAACACCATATATTTT CASSEAGGTPGNTIYF
TRBJ2-5 . TRBV9 TRBD1 TGTGCCAGCAGCGTCCAGGGGGTCGCACGGGAGACCCAGTACTTC CASSVQGVARETQYF
TRBJ2-7 . TRBV7-9 . TGTGCCAGCAGCTTAGAATTCCCCAACGAGCAGTACTTC CASSLEFPNEQYF
TRBJ2-3 . TRBV2 . TGTGCCAGCAGATGGGGGAGGACAGATACGCAGTATTTT CASRWGRTDTQYF